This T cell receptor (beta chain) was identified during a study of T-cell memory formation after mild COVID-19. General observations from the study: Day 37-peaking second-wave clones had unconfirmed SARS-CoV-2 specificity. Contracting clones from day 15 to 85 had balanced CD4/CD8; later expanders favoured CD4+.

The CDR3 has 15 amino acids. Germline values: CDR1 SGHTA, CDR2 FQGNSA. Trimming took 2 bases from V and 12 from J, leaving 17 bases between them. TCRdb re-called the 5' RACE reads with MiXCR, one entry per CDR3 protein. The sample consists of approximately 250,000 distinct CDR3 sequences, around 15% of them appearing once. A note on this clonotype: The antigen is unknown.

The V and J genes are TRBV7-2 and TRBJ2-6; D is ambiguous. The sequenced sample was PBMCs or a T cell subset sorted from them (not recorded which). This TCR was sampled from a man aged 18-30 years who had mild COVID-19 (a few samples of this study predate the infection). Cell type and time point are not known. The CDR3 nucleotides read TGTGCCAGCAGCTTAAGATCCGGCGGTCCAACCGTCCTGACTTTC. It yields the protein CASSLRSGGPTVLTF.